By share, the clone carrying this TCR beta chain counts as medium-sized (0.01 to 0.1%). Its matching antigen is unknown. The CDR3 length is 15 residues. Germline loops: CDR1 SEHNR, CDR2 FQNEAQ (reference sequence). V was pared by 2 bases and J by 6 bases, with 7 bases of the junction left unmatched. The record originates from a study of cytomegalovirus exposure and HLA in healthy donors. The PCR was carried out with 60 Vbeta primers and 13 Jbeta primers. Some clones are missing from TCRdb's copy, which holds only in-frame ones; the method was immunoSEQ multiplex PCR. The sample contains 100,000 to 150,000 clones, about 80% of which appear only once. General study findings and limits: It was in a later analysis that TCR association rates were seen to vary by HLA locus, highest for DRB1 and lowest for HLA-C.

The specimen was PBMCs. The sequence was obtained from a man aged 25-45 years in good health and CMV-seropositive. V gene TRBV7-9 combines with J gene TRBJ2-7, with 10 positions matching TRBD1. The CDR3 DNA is TGTGCCAGCAGCTTAATCGGACAGGGGGACCTCGAGCAGTACTTC. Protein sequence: CASSLIGQGDLEQYF.